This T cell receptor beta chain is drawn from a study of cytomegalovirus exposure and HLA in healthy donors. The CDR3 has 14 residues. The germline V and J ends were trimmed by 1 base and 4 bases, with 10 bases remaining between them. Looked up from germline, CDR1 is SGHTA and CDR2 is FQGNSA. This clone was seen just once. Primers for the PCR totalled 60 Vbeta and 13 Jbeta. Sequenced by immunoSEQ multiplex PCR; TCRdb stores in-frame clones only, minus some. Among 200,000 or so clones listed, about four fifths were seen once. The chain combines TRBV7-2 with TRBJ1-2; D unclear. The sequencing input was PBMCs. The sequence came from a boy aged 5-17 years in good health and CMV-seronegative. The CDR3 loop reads CASSLVRSGYGYTF. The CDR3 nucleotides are TGTGCCAGCAGCTTAGTCCGGAGCGGCTATGGCTACACCTTC.